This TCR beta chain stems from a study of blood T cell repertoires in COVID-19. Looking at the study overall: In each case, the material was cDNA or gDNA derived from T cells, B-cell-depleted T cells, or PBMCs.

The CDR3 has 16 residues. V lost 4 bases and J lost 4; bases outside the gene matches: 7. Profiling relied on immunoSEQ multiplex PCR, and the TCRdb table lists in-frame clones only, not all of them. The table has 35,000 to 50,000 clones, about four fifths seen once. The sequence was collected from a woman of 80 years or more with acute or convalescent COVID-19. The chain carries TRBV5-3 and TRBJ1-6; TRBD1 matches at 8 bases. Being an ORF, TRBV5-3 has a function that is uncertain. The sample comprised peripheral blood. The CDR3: CARSQGQVDYNSPLHF. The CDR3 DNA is TGTGCCAGAAGCCAGGGACAGGTTGATTATAATTCACCCCTCCACTTT.